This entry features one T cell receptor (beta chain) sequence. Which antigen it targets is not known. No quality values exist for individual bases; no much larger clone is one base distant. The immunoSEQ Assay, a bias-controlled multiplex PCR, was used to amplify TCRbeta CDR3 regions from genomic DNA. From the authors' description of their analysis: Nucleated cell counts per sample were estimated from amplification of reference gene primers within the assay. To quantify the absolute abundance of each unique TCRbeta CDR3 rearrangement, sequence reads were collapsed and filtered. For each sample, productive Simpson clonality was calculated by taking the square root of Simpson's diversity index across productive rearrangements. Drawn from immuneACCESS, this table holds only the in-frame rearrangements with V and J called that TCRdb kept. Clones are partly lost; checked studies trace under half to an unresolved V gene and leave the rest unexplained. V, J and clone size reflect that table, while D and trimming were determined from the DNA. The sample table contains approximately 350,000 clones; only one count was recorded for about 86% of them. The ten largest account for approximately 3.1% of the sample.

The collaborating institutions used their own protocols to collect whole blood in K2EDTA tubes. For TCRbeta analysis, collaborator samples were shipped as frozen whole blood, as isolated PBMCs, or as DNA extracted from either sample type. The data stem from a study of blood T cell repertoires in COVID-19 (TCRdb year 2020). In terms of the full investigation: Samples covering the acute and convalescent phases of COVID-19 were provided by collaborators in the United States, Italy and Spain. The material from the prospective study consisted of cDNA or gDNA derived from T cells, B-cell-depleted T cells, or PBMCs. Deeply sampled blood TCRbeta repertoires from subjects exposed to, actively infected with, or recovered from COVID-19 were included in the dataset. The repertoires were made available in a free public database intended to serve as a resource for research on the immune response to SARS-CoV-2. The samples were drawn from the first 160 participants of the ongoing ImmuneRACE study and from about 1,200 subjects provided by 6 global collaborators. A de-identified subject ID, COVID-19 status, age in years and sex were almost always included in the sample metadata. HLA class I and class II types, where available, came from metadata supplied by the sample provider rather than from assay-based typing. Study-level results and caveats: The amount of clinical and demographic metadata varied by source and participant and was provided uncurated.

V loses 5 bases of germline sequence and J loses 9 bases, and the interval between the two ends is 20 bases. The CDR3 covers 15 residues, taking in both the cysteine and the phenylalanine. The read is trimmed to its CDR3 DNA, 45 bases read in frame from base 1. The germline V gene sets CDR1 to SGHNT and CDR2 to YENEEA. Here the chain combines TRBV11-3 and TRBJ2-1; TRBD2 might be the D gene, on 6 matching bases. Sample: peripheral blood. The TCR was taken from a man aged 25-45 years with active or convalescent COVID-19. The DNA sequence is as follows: TGTGCCAGCAGCCTCACGGGAGTCGGGATTGTTGAGCAGTTCTTC. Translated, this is CASSLTGVGIVEQFF.